What follows are 17 T cell receptor beta chains derived from one specimen sequenced in a study of Ad26.COV2.S vaccination and SARS-CoV-2 variants. Repertoires were generated with immunoSEQ multiplex PCR, while TCRdb's copy carries only in-frame clones and drops some. The table shows hundreds of thousands of clones, with about 87% occurring only once. As for treatment: around 19 received Ad26.COV2.S at low or high dose, single or two shots; several received placebo; per-sample allocation not given. Vaccine and placebo recipients were sampled on day 63 after the first injection. This specimen consisted of peripheral blood, obtained in a trial of Ad26.COV2.S vaccine versus placebo. The receptor set was obtained from a person between 18 and 65 years old who received the Ad26.COV2.S COVID-19 vaccine or a placebo.

The CDR3, as DNA: TGCAGTGCTAGTCTATTGGACCCTTCAAGGGATACGCAGTATTTT. This codes for CSASLLDPSRDTQYF. This chain uses TRBV20-1 with TRBJ2-3; D gene uncertain. CDR1 and CDR2 (germline): DFQATT, SNEGSKA (reference sequence). Trimming cost V 3 bases and J 6 bases, with 19 bases left between them. The CDR3 has 15 residues.

This clone was counted only a few times. The CDR3 DNA sequence: TGTGCCAGCAGCGGACGACGACCCAGAGTATCCTACGAGCAGTACTTC. Translated, it gives CASSGRRPRVSYEQYF. V and J are TRBV3-1 (or the pseudogene TRBV3-2) and TRBJ2-7, with D uncertain. The germline V and J ends were trimmed by 5 bases and 1 base, with 18 bases remaining between them. The CDR3 is made up of 16 amino acids. Germline V gene sequence: CDR1 LGHDT, CDR2 YNNKEL (reference sequence).

The chain recombines TRBV11-3 with TRBJ2-2; the D is unclear. Germline V gene sequence: CDR1 SGHNT, CDR2 YENEEA. CDR3 length: 14 residues. The germline V and J ends were trimmed by 5 bases and 4 bases, with 11 bases remaining between them. As DNA, the CDR3 is TGTGCCAGCAGCCTGGGCCGGGCCACCGGGGAGCTGTTTTTT. This translates into CASSLGRATGELFF.

The chain links TRBV2 to TRBJ1-4, with D perhaps matching TRBD1 (6 bases). This CDR3 is 14 amino acids long. V gave up 10 bases and J gave up 5 bases, with 17 bases separating them. Germline V gene lookup returns CDR1 SNHLY and CDR2 FYNNEI. CDR3 DNA sequence: TGTGCCACCCACAGACAGGTCCCGAATGAAAAACTGTTTTTT. Translated, it gives CATHRQVPNEKLFF.

The J gene is TRBJ1-2, the V gene TRBV7-3, with D possibly matching TRBD1 (6 bases). Germline lookup yields CDR1 SGHTA and CDR2 FQGTGA. V lost 2 bases, J lost 4 bases, and 11 bases lay in between. This CDR3 region has 14 residues. CDR3 nucleotide sequence: TGTGCCAGCAGCTTAGAGGACAGCCGCTATGGCTACACCTTC. Its translation is CASSLEDSRYGYTF.

The rearrangement joins TRBV18 to TRBJ2-5; TRBD1 matches 7 bases. Germline lookup yields CDR1 KGHSH and CDR2 LQKENI. This CDR3 is 14 amino acids long. V gave up 3 bases and J gave up 4 bases; unmatched junction bases: 5. The CDR3 DNA reads as TGTGCCAGCTCACCTGACAGGGCCAGAGAGACCCAGTACTTC. Encoded protein: CASSPDRARETQYF.

V usage is TRBV28 and J usage is TRBJ1-2; the D is unclear. The V gene's germline CDR1 is MDHEN and CDR2 SYDVKM. The CDR3 totals 16 residues. V was shortened by 2 bases and J by 6 bases, with 19 bases between the two germline ends. CDR3 sequence: CASSLPGPVRSDGYTF. CDR3 coding DNA: TGTGCCAGCAGTTTACCCGGGCCCGTGCGATCAGATGGCTACACCTTC.

This chain uses TRBV7-3 with TRBJ2-5; tentatively, D is TRBD2 (6 bases). The CDR3 spans 15 residues. Germline loops: CDR1 SGHTA, CDR2 FQGTGA. V lost 4 bases and J 3 bases, leaving 15 bases between the germline ends. The CDR3 bases are TGTGCCAGCAGCTGGCGACGGGGGACGAAAGAGACCCAGTACTTC. Amino acids: CASSWRRGTKETQYF.

Regarding this clone: The junction does not match germline at one end; this may be a read error. The chain uses TRBV7-3 and TRBJ2-3; D is perhaps TRBD1 (6 bases). The germline V gene encodes CDR1 SGHTA and CDR2 FQGTGA. This CDR3 has 15 residues. CDR3 bases: TGTGCCAGCAGCATAACAGGGATGTCGGGGGATACGCAGTATTTT. Translated, it gives CASSITGMSGDTQYF.

The chain recombines TRBV19 with TRBJ1-3, with D hard to call. V was pared by 7 bases and J by 0 bases, with 13 bases between. The CDR3 consists of 15 residues. Looked up from germline, CDR1 is LNHDA and CDR2 is SQIVND (reference sequence). DNA of the CDR3: TGTGCCAGTACAGCCCCCCGTCTCTCTGGAAACACCATATATTTT. This codes for CASTAPRLSGNTIYF.

J is TRBJ1-2 and V is TRBV10-3; D is perhaps TRBD1 (6 bases). The CDR3 consists of 13 residues. CDR1 is ENHRY, CDR2 SYGVKD, per germline. The germline V and J ends were trimmed by 5 bases and 6 bases, with 13 bases remaining between them. This CDR3 reads CAISHNRDDGYTF. CDR3 bases: TGTGCCATCAGTCACAACAGGGATGATGGCTACACCTTC.

The chain combines TRBV19 with TRBJ2-3, with 11 bases identical to TRBD2. V gave up 1 base and J gave up 1 base; unmatched junction bases: 1. In germline, CDR1 is LNHDA, CDR2 SQIVND (reference sequence). The CDR3 loop spans 16 amino acids. CDR3 region: CASSIVAGGRTDTQYF. The CDR3 DNA reads as TGTGCCAGTAGTATAGTAGCGGGAGGGCGCACAGATACGCAGTATTTT.

A remark on this clone: One end of the junction is discordant with germline, which a read error may explain. The chain has TRBV28 and TRBJ2-7; possibly TRBD2 for D (6 bases). This CDR3 is 15 amino acids long. Germline values: CDR1 MDHEN, CDR2 SYDVKM. CDR3 in DNA: TGTGCCACCAGTTTATGGGGGAGGAACTCCTACGAGCAGTACTTC. Its protein is CATSLWGRNSYEQYF.

The chain carries TRBV12-3 or TRBV12-4 and TRBJ2-7; weak D call: TRBD1 (6 bases). The CDR3 runs to 13 residues. Between the trimmed V and J ends, which lost 3 bases and 2 bases, there was a span of 8 bases. As DNA, the CDR3 is TGTGCCAGCAGTTTGGCAGGGGCCTACGAGCAGTACTTC. Translated, it gives CASSLAGAYEQYF.

This clone was detected only once. The genes are TRBV5-4 and TRBJ2-2; tentatively, D is TRBD2 (5 bases). V shed 2 bases and J shed 2 bases, with 7 bases lying between them. Per the germline V gene, CDR1 is SGHNT and CDR2 is YYREEE (reference sequence). The CDR3 contains 14 residues. CDR3 protein: CASSLEGNTGELFF. CDR3 sequence (DNA): TGTGCCAGCAGCTTAGAGGGAAACACCGGGGAGCTGTTTTTT.

About this clone itself: Other DNA sequences in the sample encode the same CDR3. The CDR3 sequence: CSVEAGGFEQFF. The CDR3 region has the DNA TGCAGCGTTGAAGCGGGAGGGTTTGAGCAGTTCTTC. The chain has TRBV29-1 and TRBJ2-1, with 8 bases fitting TRBD2. Germline V lookup: CDR1 SQVTM, CDR2 ANQGSEA. V dropped 1 base and J dropped 9; count of bases not matched to a gene: 2. This CDR3 has 12 amino acids.

The V and J genes are TRBV5-6 and TRBJ2-6, with no clear D. V was pared by 4 bases and J by 0 bases, with 11 bases between. The germline gives CDR1 SGHDT, CDR2 YYEEEE. CDR3 size: 16 residues. The CDR3 DNA reads as TGTGCCAGCAGCCCTCTGTCGAGCTCTGGGGCCAACGTCCTGACTTTC. Encoded protein: CASSPLSSSGANVLTF.